These 27 T cell receptor beta chains were sequenced from one sample in a study of CD8 T cells in ankylosing spondylitis. Which antigens these TCRs recognize remains unknown. From the 5' RACE reads, TCRdb called clonotypes with MiXCR, one entry per CDR3 protein. The sample comprises about 500,000 distinct CDR3 sequences, about 12% of which are singletons, and almost 7% rests with the top ten. Study results and caveats: Among TCR beta sequences, a motif of 7 to 9 highly homologous variants appeared characteristic of ankylosing spondylitis blood.

Sequenced sample: blood, either unsorted or a sorted T cell fraction (not recorded which). Receptor source: a male donor with ankylosing spondylitis.

The chain employs TRBV20-1 and TRBJ1-1; D perhaps matches TRBD1 (6 bases). V lost 6 bases and J lost 1, with 12 bases in between. The CDR3 is made up of 13 amino acids. Looked up from germline, CDR1 is DFQATT and CDR2 is SNEGSKA (reference sequence). The CDR3 DNA sequence: TGCAGTGCGGGAGGGGGGGCGAACACTGAAGCTTTCTTT. Translated, it gives CSAGGGANTEAFF.

The chain uses TRBV3-1 and TRBJ2-1; 7 nucleotides match TRBD2. The length of the CDR3 is 15 residues. Germline V gene sequence: CDR1 LGHDT, CDR2 YNNKEL (reference sequence). Trimming at V came to 1 base and at J to 5 bases, leaving 5 bases not matched to a gene. The CDR3 DNA reads TGTGCCAGCAGCCAAGGCGGGAGTTCGAACAATGAGCAGTTCTTC. It codes for CASSQGGSSNNEQFF.

This clonotype has a handful of counts. V gene TRBV15 combines with J gene TRBJ2-1; D ambiguous. The V end lost 1 base, the J end lost 0 bases, and 7 bases lay between the germline ends. The germline CDR1 and CDR2 sequences are LNHNV and YYDKDF (reference sequence). The CDR3 covers 15 residues. CDR3 amino acids: CATSRAWGSYNEQFF. The CDR3 region has the DNA TGTGCCACCAGCAGAGCCTGGGGCTCCTACAATGAGCAGTTCTTC.

This clonotype appeared many times. The chain recombines TRBV5-1 with TRBJ1-4, with D unclear. The CDR3 extends over 14 amino acids. The germline V gene has CDR1 SGHRS and CDR2 YFSETQ. Trimming took 3 bases from V and 5 from J, leaving 11 bases between them. The CDR3 loop is CASSSGRLNEKLFF. CDR3 in DNA: TGCGCCAGCAGCTCCGGCCGCCTAAATGAAAAACTGTTTTTT.

This clonotype was observed at least ten times. V usage is TRBV6-5 and J usage is TRBJ2-3; 10 bases are a match to TRBD2. Germline-derived CDR1 and CDR2 are MNHEY and SVGAGI. The CDR3 has 16 amino acids. J gave up 1 base and V 0 bases, and 1 base lay outside the gene matches. Here the CDR3 reads CASSYSLAGGTDTQYF. CDR3 DNA: TGTGCCAGCAGTTACTCCCTAGCGGGAGGCACAGATACGCAGTATTTT.

The rearrangement joins TRBV4-1 to TRBJ2-3; D may be TRBD2 (5 bases). CDR1 MGHRA and CDR2 YSYEKL come from the germline V gene. V lost 1 base and J 6 bases, leaving 14 bases between the germline ends. There are 15 residues in the CDR3. CDR3 bases: TGCGCCAGCAGCCAAGGCGGCGGAGGACGCGATACGCAGTATTTT. This sequence encodes CASSQGGGGRDTQYF.

The rearrangement links TRBV19 to TRBJ2-3; perhaps TRBD2 as D (5 bases). The CDR3 is 14 residues long. Trimming stripped 2 bases from V and 1 base from J, with 7 bases between. CDR1 LNHDA and CDR2 SQIVND come from the germline V gene (reference sequence). CDR3 coding DNA: TGTGCCAGTAGTATAAATAGCGGCACAGATACGCAGTATTTT. The encoded protein is CASSINSGTDTQYF.

This chain connects TRBV4-1 to TRBJ2-1, with 8 nucleotides matching TRBD2. Germline V gives CDR1 MGHRA, CDR2 YSYEKL. Trimming removed 1 base from V and 10 bases from J; junction bases left unmatched: 6. This CDR3 has 14 residues. Written as DNA, the CDR3 is TGCGCCAGCAGCCAAGCCGGGACTAGGAACGAGCAGTTCTTC. Its protein is CASSQAGTRNEQFF.

This clonotype was recorded many times. This chain links TRBV5-1 with TRBJ2-5; D unresolved. V was trimmed by 0 bases and J by 5 bases, leaving 14 bases between them. CDR3 length: 15 residues. Germline lookup yields CDR1 SGHRS and CDR2 YFSETQ. CDR3 sequence reads: CASSLAVESVETQYF. The CDR3 coding sequence is TGCGCCAGCAGCTTGGCCGTAGAGTCAGTGGAGACCCAGTACTTC.

The chain carries TRBV11-3 and TRBJ2-6, with D possibly being TRBD1 or TRBD2 (6 bases each). This CDR3 comprises 15 residues. Per germline, CDR1 SGHNT and CDR2 YENEEA. With 10 bases removed from V and 4 bases from J, the gap between germline ends came to 17 bases. CDR3 sequence: CAIDGGPWGANVLTF. The DNA for the CDR3 is TGTGCCATCGACGGGGGCCCCTGGGGGGCCAACGTCCTGACTTTC.

This clonotype was seen repeatedly, ten times or more. The chain uses TRBV7-2 and TRBJ2-2; D possibly matches TRBD1 or TRBD2 (6 bases each). V lost 5 bases and J lost 2, with 12 bases in between. Germline-derived CDR1 and CDR2 are SGHTA and FQGNSA. The CDR3 has 15 amino acids. Here the CDR3 reads CASSLGGANTGELFF. Written as DNA, the CDR3 is TGTGCCAGCAGCCTCGGGGGCGCCAACACCGGGGAGCTGTTTTTT.

This clonotype was observed many times. This chain joins TRBV12-3 or TRBV12-4 and TRBJ2-5; D possibly corresponds to TRBD1 (6 bases). The CDR3 consists of 13 residues. V lost 4 bases, J lost 4 bases, and 10 bases lay in between. The CDR3, as DNA: TGTGCCAGCAGTTCCGGACAGCCAGAGACCCAGTACTTC. This translates into CASSSGQPETQYF.

The CDR3 loop is CSVVLREDYEQYF. CDR3 bases: TGCAGCGTTGTGCTCCGGGAGGACTACGAGCAGTACTTC. V is TRBV29-1 and J is TRBJ2-7; 7 nucleotides match TRBD2. The V segment lost 4 bases and the J segment 3 bases; nucleotides outside the gene matches: 6. Per germline, CDR1 SQVTM and CDR2 ANQGSEA. This CDR3 region has 13 residues.

In its sample, this clonotype was seen a few times. V usage is TRBV3-1 and J usage is TRBJ2-1, with D perhaps assigned TRBD1 or TRBD2 (5 bases each). In germline, CDR1 is LGHDT, CDR2 YNNKEL (reference sequence). The CDR3 loop spans 17 amino acids. The V end lost 3 bases, the J end lost 0 bases, and 15 bases lay between the germline ends. The CDR3 loop reads CASSHLGRGRSYNEQFF. As DNA, the CDR3 is TGTGCCAGCAGCCACTTAGGACGGGGACGCTCCTACAATGAGCAGTTCTTC.

This clonotype was seen only once. The chain joins TRBV6-1 to TRBJ2-2; no firm D call. The V gene's germline CDR1 is MNHNS and CDR2 SASEGT. V dropped 2 bases and J dropped 9 bases, with 10 bases sitting between them. The CDR3 sequence is 13 residues long. The CDR3 DNA sequence: TGTGCCAGCAGTGAAATCCTAAGCCGGGAGCTGTTTTTT. It specifies CASSEILSRELFF.

This clonotype appeared a few times. This sequence joins TRBV20-1 and TRBJ1-1; D may be TRBD1 (5 bases). The CDR3 totals 14 residues. Trimming removed 0 bases at V and 3 bases at J, with 11 bases between. Per the germline V gene, CDR1 is DFQATT and CDR2 is SNEGSKA (reference sequence). The CDR3, as DNA: TGCAGTGCTAGAGAGGGCAGGGAGGACACTGAAGCTTTCTTT. Translated, it gives CSAREGREDTEAFF.

This clonotype has a handful of counts. J is TRBJ2-3 and V is TRBV20-1; D call uncertain. Gene TRBJ1-5 matches the end of the DNA better, so the J call may be wrong. The CDR3 sequence is 14 residues long. Germline loops: CDR1 DFQATT, CDR2 SNEGSKA (reference sequence). CDR3 sequence reads: CSASLAGKTDTQHF. CDR3 bases: TGCAGTGCTTCCCTGGCGGGAAAAACAGATACGCAGCATTTT.

V gene TRBV12-3 or TRBV12-4 combines with J gene TRBJ1-5; D may be TRBD1 (5 bases). The CDR3 covers 13 residues. V was pared by 7 bases and J by 1 base, with 8 bases between. CDR3 sequence reads: CASNRDSNQPQHF. The CDR3 DNA reads as TGTGCCAGCAACCGGGACAGCAATCAGCCCCAGCATTTT.

The rearrangement uses TRBV7-2 and TRBJ2-2, with 12 nucleotides matching TRBD2. J was trimmed by 7 bases and V by 4 bases; bases with no gene match: 7. Germline values: CDR1 SGHTA, CDR2 FQGNSA. The CDR3 length is 16 residues. The CDR3 spells CASSWRLAGVGGELFF. In DNA, the CDR3 is TGTGCCAGCAGCTGGCGACTAGCGGGAGTCGGCGGGGAGCTGTTTTTT.

This clonotype has a handful of counts. The chain uses TRBV5-1 and TRBJ1-3, with D unresolved. Looked up from germline, CDR1 is SGHRS and CDR2 is YFSETQ. The CDR3 extends over 16 amino acids. The V gene lost 5 bases and the J gene lost 0 bases, with 15 bases spanning the gap. CDR3 DNA sequence: TGCGCCAGCAGGAGGGTTCCGGACGACTCTGGAAACACCATATATTTT. This encodes CASRRVPDDSGNTIYF.

CDR3 nucleotides: TGTGCCAGCAGCCTTCCCTCTGGCGGGAGGCCCTACAATGAGCAGTTCTTC. It translates to CASSLPSGGRPYNEQFF. This chain joins TRBV5-4 and TRBJ2-1; 8 bases map to TRBD2. The CDR3 is made up of 17 amino acids. Germline values: CDR1 SGHNT, CDR2 YYREEE (reference sequence). Trimming at V came to 4 bases and at J to 2 bases, leaving 11 bases not matched to a gene.

This clonotype was counted between two and nine times. This chain uses TRBV19 with TRBJ2-2; D not certain. CDR1 is LNHDA, CDR2 SQIVND, per germline (reference sequence). CDR3 length equals 16 residues. The V and J ends lost 5 bases and 5 bases respectively, with 18 bases between them. The CDR3 nucleotides are TGTGCCAGTAGTCCGGGTTCTAACTCTCAAACCGGGGAGCTGTTTTTT. Translating it yields CASSPGSNSQTGELFF.

The gene calls are TRBV27 and TRBJ1-1; D perhaps matches TRBD1 (5 bases). The CDR3 covers 15 residues. Germline CDR1 reads MNHEY; CDR2 reads SMNVEV (reference sequence). V was shortened by 6 bases and J by 5 bases, with 19 bases between the two germline ends. The DNA of the CDR3 is TGTGCCAGCAGCACCCGGGGGGGTGTCAGAACTGAAGCTTTCTTT. Amino acids: CASSTRGGVRTEAFF.

This rearrangement joins TRBV10-3 to TRBJ2-7, with 11 bases that match TRBD1. Germline trimming cut 6 bases from V and 4 bases from J; bases unmatched to any gene: 5. The CDR3 has 14 residues. CDR1 and CDR2 (germline): ENHRY, SYGVKD. CDR3 loop: CAISPGQGAYEQYF. The CDR3 DNA reads TGTGCCATCAGCCCCGGACAGGGGGCTTACGAGCAGTACTTC.

This chain connects TRBV7-9 to TRBJ2-1; 9 nucleotides match TRBD1. The CDR3 contains 14 residues. CDR1 SEHNR and CDR2 FQNEAQ come from the germline V gene (reference sequence). The junction had 4 bases not matched to a gene; V was cut back by 6 bases and J by 4 bases. Written as DNA, the CDR3 is TGTGCCAGCAGATTGGGACAGGGATACAATGAGCAGTTCTTC. Protein sequence: CASRLGQGYNEQFF.

This clonotype was seen only a few times. The chain has TRBV6-2 or TRBV6-3 and TRBJ1-3; no clear D gene. Germline V gene lookup returns CDR1 MNHEY and CDR2 SVGEGT. This CDR3 is 15 amino acids long. V was pared by 6 bases and J by 0 bases, with 12 bases between. The DNA of the CDR3 is TGTGCCAGCAGCGACAAGACCATCTCTGGAAACACCATATATTTT. Translated: CASSDKTISGNTIYF.

The chain employs TRBV20-1 and TRBJ2-3; 12 bases align to TRBD2. The J segment lost 4 bases and the V segment lost 0 bases, leaving 2 bases of the junction unmatched. Per germline, CDR1 DFQATT and CDR2 SNEGSKA (reference sequence). This CDR3 has 15 amino acids. CDR3 sequence: CSARDPSGRADTQYF. CDR3 coding DNA: TGCAGTGCTAGAGATCCTAGCGGGAGGGCAGATACGCAGTATTTT.